This TCR beta chain originates from a study of cytomegalovirus exposure and HLA in healthy donors. Study details: Of 398 genotyped donors, 70% to 85% clustered with self-reported Caucasian donors.

About this clone: Antigen: not known.

PCR primers comprised 60 Vbeta and 13 Jbeta primers. Sequencing used immunoSEQ multiplex PCR; TCRdb keeps in-frame clones, though not all of them. The sample gives 150,000 to 200,000 clones, approximately 78% of which show up once; 1.9% is in the top ten. Regarding the study as a whole: Later on, a genetic analysis was performed. It linked a missense variant in DCLRE1C with V- and J-gene trimming of TCR beta. A later analysis linked 15,000 to 20,000 TCR beta sequences to HLA alleles at 0.05 false discovery rate.

Trimming took 2 bases from V and 14 from J, leaving 18 bases between them. Germline CDR1 GTSNPN, CDR2 SVGIG (reference sequence). CDR3 length: 12 residues. Input material: PBMCs. This TCR came from a woman younger than 30 in good health and CMV-seronegative. The gene calls are TRBV30 and TRBJ1-2; D is possibly TRBD1 (5 bases). This CDR3 is CAWSPTAGTVTF. DNA of the CDR3: TGTGCCTGGAGTCCAACAGCCGGGACTGTTACCTTC.